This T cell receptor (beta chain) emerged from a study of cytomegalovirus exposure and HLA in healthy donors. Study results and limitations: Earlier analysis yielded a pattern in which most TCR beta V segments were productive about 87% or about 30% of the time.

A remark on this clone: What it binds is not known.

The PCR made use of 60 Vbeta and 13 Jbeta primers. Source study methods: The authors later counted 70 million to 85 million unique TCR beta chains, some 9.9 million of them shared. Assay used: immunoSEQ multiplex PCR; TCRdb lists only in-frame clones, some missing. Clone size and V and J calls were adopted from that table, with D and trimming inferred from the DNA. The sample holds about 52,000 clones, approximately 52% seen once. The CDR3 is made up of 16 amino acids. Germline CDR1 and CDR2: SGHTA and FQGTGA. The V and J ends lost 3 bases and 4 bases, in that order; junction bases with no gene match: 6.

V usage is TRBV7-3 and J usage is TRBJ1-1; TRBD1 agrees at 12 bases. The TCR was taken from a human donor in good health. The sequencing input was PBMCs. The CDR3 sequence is CASSLGTGGLGTEAFF. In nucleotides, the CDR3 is TGTGCCAGCAGCTTGGGGACAGGGGGCCTTGGCACTGAAGCTTTCTTT.